This is a list of T cell receptor beta chains from one sample in a study of T-cell reconstitution after alpha-beta-depleted transplantation in children. TCRdb called the PCR reads again in MiXCR, with one record for every CDR3 protein. The sample has about 110,000 distinct CDR3 sequences, around 6.4% seen once. Material: PBMCs, mostly from graft donor cells, obtained 360 days after TCRalphabeta/CD19-depleted stem cell transplant. The receptor set was obtained from a male patient aged 2 to 10 who had a stem cell transplant for acute lymphoblastic leukemia, so the T cells may come from the graft donor. Both conserved end residues are part of each CDR3. The D gene is left open where the match is weak. Size is omitted from some rows. Given values are once, few, many or a class for expanded clones.

TRBJ2-7 NA few TRBV28 TGTGCCAGCAGTTTCGAAGGGGGTTACCCCTACGAGCAGTACTTC CASSFEGGYPYEQYF
TRBJ2-1 TRBD2 many TRBV6-2/TRBV6-3 TGTGCCAGCAGTTTCCTAGCGGGAGGGTCCTACAATGAGCAGTTCTTC CASSFLAGGSYNEQFF
TRBJ2-2 TRBD1 many TRBV24-1 TGTGCCACCAGTGACGGTTACAGGACAGGGCCCGGGGAGCTGTTTTTT CATSDGYRTGPGELFF
TRBJ2-7 TRBD1 many TRBV7-9 TGTGCCAGCAGCTCGACCGGGACAGGGGCCCACGAGCAGTACTTC CASSSTGTGAHEQYF
TRBJ2-7 NA many TRBV12-3/TRBV12-4 TGTGCCAGCAGTTATGGCATTTCCTACGAGCAGTACTTC CASSYGISYEQYF
TRBJ2-5 NA many TRBV4-2 TGTGCCAGCAGCCAAGATCCAGGGCTAGGGGAGACCCAGTACTTC CASSQDPGLGETQYF
TRBJ2-3 TRBD2 NA TRBV11-2 TGTGCCAGCAGCATATACACTAGCGGGAGAAGAGTCACAGATACGCAGTATTTT CASSIYTSGRRVTDTQYF
TRBJ2-7 NA many TRBV5-1 TGCGCCAGCAGCTTCTCCGGGACGGCGCCGCGCCTAAGCTCCTACGAGCAGTACTTC CASSFSGTAPRLSSYEQYF
TRBJ1-1 NA few TRBV24-1 TGTGCCACCAGGGCAGAGAACACTGAAGCTTTCTTT CATRAENTEAFF
TRBJ2-5 NA NA TRBV7-8 TGTGCCAGCAGCTCCCGACGGGAGAGGCCCGCTCAAGAGACCCAGTACTTC CASSSRRERPAQETQYF
TRBJ1-2 NA NA TRBV29-1 TGCAGCGTCAAGTCAGGGGCGGCTCGGGTCTATGGCTACACCTTC CSVKSGAARVYGYTF
TRBJ2-7 NA many TRBV5-5 TGTGCCAGCAGCCGAGGCGGCTACGAGCAGTACTTC CASSRGGYEQYF
TRBJ2-1 NA few TRBV4-2 TGTGCCAGCAGCCAAGTTTGGCTAGCTAACAATGAGCAGTTCTTC CASSQVWLANNEQFF
TRBJ2-3 NA many TRBV9 TGTGCCAGCAGCGTCGATCCGGCCGCAGATACGCAGTATTTT CASSVDPAADTQYF
TRBJ2-7 TRBD1 NA TRBV7-2 TGTGCCAGCAGCTCCGGACAGGGGGCCACCTACGAGCAGTACTTC CASSSGQGATYEQYF
TRBJ2-1 NA NA TRBV28 TGTGCCAGCAGTTCAACCGGGACTGGCTACAATGAGCAGTTCTTC CASSSTGTGYNEQFF
TRBJ2-3 NA few TRBV7-2 TGTGCCAGCAGCACCTTGGGACGTCTAGATACGCAGTATTTT CASSTLGRLDTQYF
TRBJ2-1 NA NA TRBV11-3 TGTGCCAGCAGTCCTGGAGGGCCGGGGTCCTACAATGAGCAGTTCTTC CASSPGGPGSYNEQFF
TRBJ2-5 NA NA TRBV27 TGTGCCAGCAGGAACCAAGGGGCAAGGGAGACCCAGTACTTC CASRNQGARETQYF
TRBJ1-2 NA NA TRBV14 TGTGCCAGCAGCCAGGGAGGCGGGGAAGGCTATGGCTACACCTTC CASSQGGGEGYGYTF
TRBJ2-1 TRBD2 NA TRBV7-6 TGTGCCAGCGGGAGGGGCTACAATGAGCAGTTCTTC CASGRGYNEQFF
TRBJ2-5 NA NA TRBV10-3 TGTGCCATCAAGGATACAGGGTTGGCCACCCCGTACTTC CAIKDTGLATPYF
TRBJ2-4 NA NA TRBV30 TGTGCCTGGACCCGTGGAGTAGCCAAAAACATTCAGTACTTC CAWTRGVAKNIQYF
TRBJ2-7 NA many TRBV20-1 TGCAGTGCCCTCCGGACCGCGAAGGAGCAGTACTTC CSALRTAKEQYF
TRBJ2-7 NA NA TRBV6-5 TGTGCCAGCAGCTACCGGGGACTTTCCTACGAGCAGTACTTC CASSYRGLSYEQYF
TRBJ2-3 TRBD2 NA TRBV27 TGTGCCAGCACGCTAGCGGGGCGGGGCACAGATACGCAGTATTTT CASTLAGRGTDTQYF
TRBJ1-1 NA NA TRBV4-1 TGCGCCAGCAGCCAAAGGGGATCGGGCCCGAGGAACACTGAAGCTTTCTTT CASSQRGSGPRNTEAFF